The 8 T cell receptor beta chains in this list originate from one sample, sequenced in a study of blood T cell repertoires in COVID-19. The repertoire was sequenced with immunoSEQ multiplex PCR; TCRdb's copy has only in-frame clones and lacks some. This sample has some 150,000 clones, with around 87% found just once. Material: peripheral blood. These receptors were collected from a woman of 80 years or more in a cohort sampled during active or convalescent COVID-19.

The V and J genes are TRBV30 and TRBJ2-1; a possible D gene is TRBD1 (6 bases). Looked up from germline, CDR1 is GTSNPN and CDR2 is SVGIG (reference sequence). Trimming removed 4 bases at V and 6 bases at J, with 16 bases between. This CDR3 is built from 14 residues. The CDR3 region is CAWTLQGYSNEQFF. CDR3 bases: TGTGCCTGGACGCTACAGGGATATAGCAATGAGCAGTTCTTC. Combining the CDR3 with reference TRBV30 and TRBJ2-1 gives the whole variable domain SQTIHQWPATLVQPVGSPLSLECTVEGTSNPNLYWYRQAAGRGLQLLFYSVGIGQISSEVPQNLSASRPQDRQFILSSKKLLLSDSGFYLCAWTLQGYSNEQFFGPGTRLTVL.

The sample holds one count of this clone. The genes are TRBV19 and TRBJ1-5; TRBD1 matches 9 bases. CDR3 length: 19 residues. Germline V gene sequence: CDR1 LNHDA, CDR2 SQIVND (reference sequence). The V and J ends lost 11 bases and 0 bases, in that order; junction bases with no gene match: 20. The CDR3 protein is CARTSRSDRGFFSNQPQHF. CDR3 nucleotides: TGTGCCCGAACTAGCCGGTCGGACAGGGGTTTCTTTAGCAATCAGCCCCAGCATTTT.

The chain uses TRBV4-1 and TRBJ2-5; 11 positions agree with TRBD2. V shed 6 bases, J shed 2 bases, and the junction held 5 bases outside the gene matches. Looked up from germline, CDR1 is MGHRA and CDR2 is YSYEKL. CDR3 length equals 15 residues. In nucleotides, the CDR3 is TGCGCCAGCAGGCCACTAGCGGGGGTTCAAGAGACCCAGTACTTC. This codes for CASRPLAGVQETQYF.

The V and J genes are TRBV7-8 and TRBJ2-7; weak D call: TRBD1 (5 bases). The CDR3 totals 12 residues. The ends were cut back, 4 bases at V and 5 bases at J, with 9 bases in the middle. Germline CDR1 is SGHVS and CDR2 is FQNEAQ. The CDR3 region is CASSSRDNEQYV. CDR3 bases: TGTGCCAGCAGCTCCAGGGATAACGAGCAGTACGTC.

CDR3 DNA sequence: TGTGCCAGCACCCCCACGATAGAGAGCAATCAGCCCCAGCATTTT. This translates into CASTPTIESNQPQHF. The chain employs TRBV27 and TRBJ1-5; no firm D call. The CDR3 totals 15 residues. Germline-derived CDR1 and CDR2 are MNHEY and SMNVEV (reference sequence). V lost 7 bases and J lost 1, with 14 bases in between.

This chain's CDR3 is CASSSQGNTEAFF. The CDR3 nucleotides read TGTGCCAGCAGCAGCCAGGGGAACACTGAAGCTTTCTTT. The chain combines TRBV5-5 with TRBJ1-1, with a tentative D call TRBD1 (5 bases). The germline V gene has CDR1 SGHKS and CDR2 YYEKEE (reference sequence). Trimming cost V 4 bases and J 1 base, with 8 bases left between them. The CDR3 is made up of 13 amino acids.

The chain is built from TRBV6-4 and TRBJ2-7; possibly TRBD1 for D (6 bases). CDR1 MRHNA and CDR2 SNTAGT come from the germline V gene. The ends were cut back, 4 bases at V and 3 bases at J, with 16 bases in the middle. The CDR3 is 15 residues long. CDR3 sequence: CASSVRPGTLYEQYF. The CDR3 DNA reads TGTGCCAGCAGTGTTCGACCCGGGACACTCTACGAGCAGTACTTC.

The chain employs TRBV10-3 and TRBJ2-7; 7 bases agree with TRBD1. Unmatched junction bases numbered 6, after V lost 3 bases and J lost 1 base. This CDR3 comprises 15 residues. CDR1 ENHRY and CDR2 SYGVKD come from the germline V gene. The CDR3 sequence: CAISDGPGGSYEQYV. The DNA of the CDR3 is TGTGCCATCAGTGACGGGCCAGGGGGATCCTACGAGCAGTACGTC.